This TCR beta chain was found in a study of T cells in Graves' hyperthyroidism and ophthalmopathy. In the study overall: Blood from the periphery was taken at initial diagnosis, before any treatment. Study results and limitations: A 13 V-J signature model discriminated ophthalmopathy versus stable hyperthyroidism. Model-based prediction identified ophthalmopathy a median about 7 months prior to its onset.

Comments on this clonotype: The antigen remains undetermined. One junction end disagrees with the germline gene, perhaps due to a read error.

What was amplified from RNA transcripts were TCR beta CDR3 regions. The study used the HTBI primer set for a first-round RT-PCR of the TCR CDR3. TCRdb ran MiXCR on the multiplex PCR reads and lists one entry per CDR3 protein. Counted here are about 200,000 distinct CDR3 sequences, 15% to 20% occurring once; the ten biggest clones make up around 47%. The CDR3 contains 16 residues. Germline V gene sequence: CDR1 SGHVT, CDR2 SQSDAQ. The sequence was collected from a man aged 40-49 years with Graves' hyperthyroidism. The chain carries TRBV7-4 and TRBJ2-3; 12 positions agree with TRBD2. Sequencing was done on a sample of blood. The CDR3 here is CASSVALAGGQDTQYF. Here the CDR3 DNA reads TGTGCCAGCAGCGTAGCGCTAGCGGGGGGGCAAGATACGCAGTATTTT.